One and the same sample provided the 17 T cell receptor beta chains below, sequenced in a study of T cell repertoires in cytomegalovirus infection. TCRdb re-analysed the reads in MiXCR, keeping a single row per CDR3 protein. The sample contains roughly 920,000 distinct CDR3 sequences, around 32% of which appear only once. Antigens of these TCRs are unknown. The specimen was cultured CD8+ T cells from PBMCs, collected from culture after CMV antigen stimulation. These receptors came from a human donor in good health (CMV status not recorded). Some clones in this sample may be carry-over from other donors' samples.

This clonotype was counted ten times or more. This chain connects TRBV7-2 to TRBJ2-1; TRBD2 is a possible D gene (5 bases). The V gene lost 1 base and the J gene lost 4 bases, with 11 bases spanning the gap. Germline V gene lookup returns CDR1 SGHTA and CDR2 FQGNSA. The CDR3 runs to 15 residues. In DNA form, the CDR3 reads TGTGCCAGCAGCTTAGTAGGACTCGAATACAATGAGCAGTTCTTC. This gives the protein CASSLVGLEYNEQFF. Looking up the rest from reference TRBV7-2 and TRBJ2-1 gives the full variable domain: GAGVSQSPSNKVTEKGKDVELRCDPISGHTALYWYRQSLGQGLEFLIYFQGNSAPDKSGLPSDRFSAERTGGSVSTLTIQRTQQEDSAVYLCASSLVGLEYNEQFFGPGTRLTVL.

The CDR3 sequence: CASSQNPDNTDTQYF. For the CDR3, the DNA is TGTGCCAGCAGCCAGAATCCAGACAACACAGATACGCAGTATTTT. The rearrangement links TRBV6-6 to TRBJ2-3, with D hard to call. Between the trimmed V and J ends, which lost 6 bases and 2 bases, there was a span of 15 bases. The CDR3 contains 15 residues. CDR1 and CDR2 from the germline V gene are MNHNY and SVGAGI (reference sequence).

Many counts were recorded for this clonotype. V usage is TRBV7-9 and J usage is TRBJ2-7; D may be TRBD1 (5 bases). The V and J ends lost 5 bases and 3 bases respectively, with 11 bases between them. This CDR3 has 13 amino acids. Germline-derived CDR1 and CDR2 are SEHNR and FQNEAQ (reference sequence). Written as DNA, the CDR3 is TGTGCCAGCAGCCACCCGGACAACTACGAGCAGTACTTC. This gives the protein CASSHPDNYEQYF.

This clonotype was counted at least ten times. The chain employs TRBV7-2 and TRBJ2-1; the match to TRBD2 covers 7 bases. The CDR3 loop spans 16 amino acids. V was pared by 8 bases and J by 9 bases, with 19 bases of the junction left unmatched. Germline loops: CDR1 SGHTA, CDR2 FQGNSA. CDR3 residues: CASLINSHGGGTEQFF. The DNA of the CDR3 is TGTGCCAGCTTGATCAATTCTCATGGGGGGGGGACTGAGCAGTTCTTC.

The DNA of the CDR3 is TGTGCCAGCAGTTACGGACCAAATTCACCCCTCCACTTT. Translating it yields CASSYGPNSPLHF. This chain joins TRBV6-8 and TRBJ1-6; D gene ambiguous. CDR3 length: 13 residues. Trimming removed 2 bases at V and 7 bases at J, with 6 bases between. Germline V gene sequence: CDR1 MNHGY, CDR2 SAAAGT.

This rearrangement joins TRBV15 to TRBJ2-7, with D perhaps being TRBD1 or TRBD2 (5 bases each). The CDR3 has 13 amino acids. V lost 1 base to trimming and J lost 7 bases, with 11 bases between them. Germline V gene data show CDR1 as LNHNV and CDR2 as YYDKDF (reference sequence). Written as DNA, the CDR3 is TGTGCCACCAGCAGAGTTGCTGGGACGGAGCAGTACTTC. Amino acids: CATSRVAGTEQYF.

The rearrangement uses TRBV19 and TRBJ2-1; D ambiguous. Trimming removed 11 bases from V and 1 base from J, with 18 bases in between. Germline lookup yields CDR1 LNHDA and CDR2 SQIVND (reference sequence). The CDR3 loop spans 15 amino acids. Here the CDR3 reads CASSNGQPSYNEQFF. DNA for the CDR3: TGTGCCTCGAGTAATGGGCAGCCTTCCTACAATGAGCAGTTCTTC.

This CDR3 is CASSPRDREYSNQPQHF. In nucleotides, the CDR3 is TGTGCCAGCAGCCCAAGGGACAGGGAGTATAGCAATCAGCCCCAGCATTTT. The V and J genes are TRBV5-5 and TRBJ1-5, with TRBD1 matching over 9 bases. The CDR3 covers 17 residues. Germline-derived CDR1 and CDR2 are SGHKS and YYEKEE (reference sequence). The V gene end was trimmed by 4 bases and the J gene end by 0 bases; junction bases not matched to a gene: 8. Full variable domain (rest looked up from reference TRBV5-5 and TRBJ1-5): DAGVTQSPTHLIKTRGQQVTLRCSPISGHKSVSWYQQVLGQGPQFIFQYYEKEERGRGNFPDRFSARQFPNYSSELNVNALLLGDSALYLCASSPRDREYSNQPQHFGDGTRLSIL.

As to this clonotype: At one boundary the junction diverges from the germline segment, which might be a read error. V usage is TRBV7-9 and J usage is TRBJ1-6; the D is unclear. The germline V gene has CDR1 SEHNR and CDR2 FQNEAQ (reference sequence). This CDR3 is built from 17 residues. CDR3 in amino acids: CAGSFKIEGRSNSPLHF. CDR3 DNA: TGTGCCGGCAGCTTTAAAATTGAGGGAAGGAGCAATTCACCCCTCCACTTT.

With respect to this clonotype: A single base separates this from a much larger clone, so it may be a read error. This chain connects TRBV7-6 to TRBJ2-2; TRBD1 matches at 9 bases. The germline V gene has CDR1 SGHVS and CDR2 FNYEAQ. J was trimmed by 7 bases and V by 5 bases; bases with no gene match: 11. The CDR3 totals 16 residues. CDR3: CASSPRTGEGVGELFF. The CDR3 coding sequence is TGTGCCAGCAGCCCTAGGACAGGGGAAGGGGTCGGGGAGCTGTTTTTT.

In its sample, this clonotype was seen many times. The chain joins TRBV12-3 or TRBV12-4 to TRBJ2-7, with D tentatively TRBD1 (6 bases). This CDR3 spans 15 amino acids. V was pared by 6 bases and J by 6 bases, with 21 bases between. The CDR3 is CASRSRGGDPTEQYF. The CDR3 DNA follows: TGTGCCAGCAGATCGAGAGGGGGAGACCCTACCGAGCAGTACTTC.

This clonotype appeared many times. J is TRBJ1-2 and V is TRBV12-3 or TRBV12-4; 7 bases map to TRBD1. Unmatched junction bases numbered 8, after V lost 7 bases and J lost 6 bases. This CDR3 contains 13 residues. The CDR3 sequence: CASTLTGTDGYTF. For the CDR3, the DNA is TGTGCCAGCACCTTGACAGGGACGGATGGCTACACCTTC.

This clonotype has just a few counts. The V gene is TRBV27, the J gene TRBJ2-3, with D perhaps TRBD1 (6 bases). This CDR3 has 18 amino acids. Germline values: CDR1 MNHEY, CDR2 SMNVEV (reference sequence). V lost 3 bases and J lost 0, with 19 bases in between. CDR3 sequence (DNA): TGTGCCAGCAGTTTGTCCTCCCCAGGGGCCTCTAGCACAGATACGCAGTATTTT. Its protein product is CASSLSSPGASSTDTQYF.

Ten or more counts support this clonotype. The chain is built from TRBV7-2 and TRBJ2-1; TRBD1 aligns across 9 bases. CDR1 SGHTA and CDR2 FQGNSA come from the germline V gene. This CDR3 has 19 residues. With V trimmed by 2 bases and J by 7 bases, 18 bases remained unmatched. CDR3 in amino acids: CASSLLGTVGQGSRNEQFF. CDR3 in DNA: TGTGCCAGCAGCTTATTAGGTACGGTGGGACAGGGATCTCGGAATGAGCAGTTCTTC.

The table lists this clonotype with a few counts. DNA for the CDR3: TGTGCCAGCAGCTTAGGGGGACAGGGGGCCCCCTCCTATGGCTACACCTTC. Protein: CASSLGGQGAPSYGYTF. The chain uses TRBV7-2 and TRBJ1-2, with 12 bases that match TRBD1. The length of the CDR3 is 17 residues. The junction had 7 bases not matched to a gene; V was cut back by 1 base and J by 4 bases. Germline CDR1 reads SGHTA; CDR2 reads FQGNSA.

Points on this clonotype: An end of the junction does not agree with germline; a read error may underlie this. For the CDR3, the DNA is TGCGCCAGCAGCCAAGATCACCCGGCTAACTATGACTACACCTTC. This encodes CASSQDHPANYDYTF. V and J are TRBV4-1 and TRBJ1-2; no definite D call. CDR3 size: 15 residues. Per germline, CDR1 MGHRA and CDR2 YSYEKL.

DNA for the CDR3: TGTGCCAGCAGAGGGACTAGCGGGGGGCGCACAGATACGCAGTATTTT. Residues: CASRGTSGGRTDTQYF. The chain employs TRBV11-2 and TRBJ2-3; 15 bases fit TRBD2. This CDR3 has 16 residues. Germline V gene lookup returns CDR1 SGHAT and CDR2 FQNNGV. The junction had 2 bases not matched to a gene; V was cut back by 6 bases and J by 1 base. The full variable domain, completed using reference TRBV11-2 and TRBJ2-3, is EAGVAQSPRYKIIEKRQSVAFWCNPISGHATLYWYQQILGQGPKLLIQFQNNGVVDDSQLPKDRFSAERLKGVDSTLKIQPAKLEDSAVYLCASRGTSGGRTDTQYFGPGTRLTVL.